This section outlines one TCR beta chain sequence together with its context. Its antigen remains unidentified. CDR1 SGHAT and CDR2 FQNNGV come from the germline V gene. This CDR3 contains 15 residues. The V gene lost 1 base and the J gene lost 2 bases, with 9 bases spanning the gap. This record belongs to a study of CD8+CD57+ T cells in acquired aplastic anemia. In the study overall: When averaged, DNA from sorted CD4+ and CD8+ cells came to approximately 3 ug.

Findings and caveats of the study: Both patients and controls carried the same twenty-nine CD8+ CDR3 sequences. The study found no significant CD8+ Simpson's diversity difference between patients and controls.

Profiling of TCR beta VDJ combinations and CDR3 sequences used genomic DNA as template. One entry per CDR3 protein, called by TCRdb with MiXCR from the reads. The table lists 200,000 or so distinct CDR3 sequences, 50% to 75% of them singletons, with around 45% in the top ten. The origin of this receptor is a human donor with severe aplastic anemia or a healthy control (not recorded which). V and J are TRBV11-2 and TRBJ1-5, with D tentatively TRBD1 (5 bases). Sequenced sample: sorted CD4+, CD8+, or CD8+CD57+ T cells (not recorded which) from PBMCs. DNA for the CDR3: TGTGCCAGCAGCTTAGTAGCGGGGGGCAATCAGCCCCAGCATTTT. Translating gives CASSLVAGGNQPQHF.